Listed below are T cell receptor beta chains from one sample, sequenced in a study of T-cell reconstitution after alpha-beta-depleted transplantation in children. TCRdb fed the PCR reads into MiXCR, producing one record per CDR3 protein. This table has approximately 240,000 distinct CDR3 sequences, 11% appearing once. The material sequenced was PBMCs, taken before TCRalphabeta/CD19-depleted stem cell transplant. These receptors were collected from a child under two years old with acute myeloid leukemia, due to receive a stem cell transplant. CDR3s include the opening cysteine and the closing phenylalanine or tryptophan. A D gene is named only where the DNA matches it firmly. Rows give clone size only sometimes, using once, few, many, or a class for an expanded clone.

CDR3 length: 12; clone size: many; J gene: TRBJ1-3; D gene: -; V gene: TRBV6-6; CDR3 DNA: TGTGCCACCCGTTCTCCTTCAAACACCATATATTTT; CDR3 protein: CATRSPSNTIYF
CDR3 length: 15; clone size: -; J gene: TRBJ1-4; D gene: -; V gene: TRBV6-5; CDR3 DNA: TGTGCCAGCAGTTACGGGGGGGCGCAAAGGGAAAAACTGTTTTTT; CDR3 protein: CASSYGGAQREKLFF
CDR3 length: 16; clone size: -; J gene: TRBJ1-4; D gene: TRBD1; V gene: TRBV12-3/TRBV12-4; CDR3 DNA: TGTGCCAGCAGTTTACGACAGGGGTTGTATAATGAAAAACTGTTTTTT; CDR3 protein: CASSLRQGLYNEKLFF
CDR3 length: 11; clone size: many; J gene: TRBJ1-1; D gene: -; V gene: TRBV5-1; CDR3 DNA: TGCGCCAGCAGCTTCTCTAATCTAGCTTTCTTT; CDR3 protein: CASSFSNLAFF
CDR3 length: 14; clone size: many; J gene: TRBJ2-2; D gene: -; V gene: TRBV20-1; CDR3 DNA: TGCAGTGCTAGAGATCCAGGGAACACCGGGGAGCTGTTTTTT; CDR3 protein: CSARDPGNTGELFF
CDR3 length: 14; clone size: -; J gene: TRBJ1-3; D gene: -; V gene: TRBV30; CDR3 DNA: TGTGCCTGGAACAGGGACAACTCTGGAAACACCATATATTTT; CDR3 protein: CAWNRDNSGNTIYF
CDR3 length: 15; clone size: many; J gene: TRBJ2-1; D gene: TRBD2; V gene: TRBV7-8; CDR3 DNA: TGTGCCAGCAGCATCGCCGGGACTAGGTACAATGAGCAGTTCTTC; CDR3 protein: CASSIAGTRYNEQFF
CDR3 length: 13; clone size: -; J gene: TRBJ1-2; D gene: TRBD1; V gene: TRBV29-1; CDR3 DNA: TGCAGCGTTGAAGATCTACAGGGGGCTGGCTACACCTTC; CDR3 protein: CSVEDLQGAGYTF
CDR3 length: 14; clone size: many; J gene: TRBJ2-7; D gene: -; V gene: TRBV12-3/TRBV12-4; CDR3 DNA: TGTGCCAGCACCACCACAGGGTTGGACTACGAGCAGTACTTC; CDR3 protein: CASTTTGLDYEQYF
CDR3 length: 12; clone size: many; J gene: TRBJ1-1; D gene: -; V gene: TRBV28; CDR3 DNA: TGTGCCAGCAGTTTTAGAAACACTGAAGCTTTCTTT; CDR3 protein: CASSFRNTEAFF
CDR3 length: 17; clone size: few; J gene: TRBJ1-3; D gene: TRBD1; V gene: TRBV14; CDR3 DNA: TGTGCCAGCAGTCCAAACACAGGGGTTCTTTTTGGAAACACCATATATTTT; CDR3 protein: CASSPNTGVLFGNTIYF
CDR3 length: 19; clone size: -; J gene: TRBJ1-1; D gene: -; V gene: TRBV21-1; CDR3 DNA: TGTGCCAGCAGCTCGCAGCAAACTTGGAGGGGCAACTTGAACACTGAAGCTTTCTTT; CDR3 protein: CASSSQQTWRGNLNTEAFF
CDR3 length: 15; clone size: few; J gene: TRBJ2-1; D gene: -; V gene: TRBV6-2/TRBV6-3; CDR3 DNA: TGTGCCAGCAGTTACTCAGGGGCCCTCTACAATGAGCAGTTCTTC; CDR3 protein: CASSYSGALYNEQFF
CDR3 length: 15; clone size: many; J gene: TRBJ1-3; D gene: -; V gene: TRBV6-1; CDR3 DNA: TGTGCCAGCAGCGCTTCAGGAGGCTCTGGAAACACCATATATTTT; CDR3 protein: CASSASGGSGNTIYF
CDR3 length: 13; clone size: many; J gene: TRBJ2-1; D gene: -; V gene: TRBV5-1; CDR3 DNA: TGCGCCAGCAGCGCTAGACTAGAAAATGAGCAGTTCTTC; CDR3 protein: CASSARLENEQFF
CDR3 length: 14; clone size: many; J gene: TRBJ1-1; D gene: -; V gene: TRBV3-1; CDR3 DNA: TGTGCCAGCAGCCATGGGGGTACGAACACTGAAGCTTTCTTT; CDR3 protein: CASSHGGTNTEAFF
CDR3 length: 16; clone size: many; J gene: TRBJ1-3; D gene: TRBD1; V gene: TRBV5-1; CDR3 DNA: TGCGCCAGCAGCTCCTCGGACAGGGCCTCTGGAAACACCATATATTTT; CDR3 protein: CASSSSDRASGNTIYF
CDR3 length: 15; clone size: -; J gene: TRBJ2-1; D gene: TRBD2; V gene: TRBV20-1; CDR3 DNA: TGCAGTGCCCCCCGGTTAGCGCGGGGGGGCAATGAGCAGTTCTTC; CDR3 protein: CSAPRLARGGNEQFF
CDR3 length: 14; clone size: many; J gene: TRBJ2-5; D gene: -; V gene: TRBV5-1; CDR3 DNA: TGCGCCAGCAGCTTGAGCGCAGGGCAAGAGACCCAGTACTTC; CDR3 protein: CASSLSAGQETQYF
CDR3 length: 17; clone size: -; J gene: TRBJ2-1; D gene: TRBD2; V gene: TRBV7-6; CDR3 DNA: TGTGCCAGCAGCCCTTCAGGGACTAGCGTGAACTACAATGAGCAGTTCTTC; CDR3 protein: CASSPSGTSVNYNEQFF
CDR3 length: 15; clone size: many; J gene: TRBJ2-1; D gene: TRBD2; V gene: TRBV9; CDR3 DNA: TGTGCCAGCAGCGTAGTGGGACTAGCGGGGAATGAGCAGTTCTTC; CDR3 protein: CASSVVGLAGNEQFF
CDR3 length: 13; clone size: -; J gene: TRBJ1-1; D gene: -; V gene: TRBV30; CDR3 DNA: TGTGCCTGGATTGTTAACAGGGTCACTGAAGCTTTCTTT; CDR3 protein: CAWIVNRVTEAFF
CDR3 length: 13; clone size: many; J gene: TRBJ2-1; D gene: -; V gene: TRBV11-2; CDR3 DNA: TGTGCCAGCAGCTTAGACCAGTACAATGAGCAGTTCTTC; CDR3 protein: CASSLDQYNEQFF
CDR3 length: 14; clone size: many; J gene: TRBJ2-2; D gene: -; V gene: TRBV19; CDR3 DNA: TGTGCCAGTAGTGTGGGGGCGGGGACCGGGGAGCTGTTTTTT; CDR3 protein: CASSVGAGTGELFF
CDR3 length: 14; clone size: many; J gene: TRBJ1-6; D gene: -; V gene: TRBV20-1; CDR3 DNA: TGCAGTGCCTGGGGCAGGGCTTATAATTCACCCCTCCACTTT; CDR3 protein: CSAWGRAYNSPLHF
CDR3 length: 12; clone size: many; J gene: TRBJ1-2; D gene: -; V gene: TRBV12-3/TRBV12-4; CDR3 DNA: TGTGCCAGCAGTTTACGCACGTATGGCTACACCTTC; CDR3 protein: CASSLRTYGYTF
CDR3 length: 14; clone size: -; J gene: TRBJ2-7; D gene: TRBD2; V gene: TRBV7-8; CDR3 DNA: TGTGCCAGCAGCCTAGGGGACTACCTCTACGAGCAGTACTTC; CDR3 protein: CASSLGDYLYEQYF
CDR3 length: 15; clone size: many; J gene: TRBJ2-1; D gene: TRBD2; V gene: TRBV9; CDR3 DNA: TGTGCCAGCAGCGGCGGACTAGCGCCTTACAATGAGCAGTTCTTC; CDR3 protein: CASSGGLAPYNEQFF
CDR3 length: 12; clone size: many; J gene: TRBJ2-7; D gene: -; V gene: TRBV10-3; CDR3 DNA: TGTGCCATCAGCGATGACAACTACGAGCAGTACTTC; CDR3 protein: CAISDDNYEQYF
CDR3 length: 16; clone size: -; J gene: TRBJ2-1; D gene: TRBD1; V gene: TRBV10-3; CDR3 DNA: TGTGCCATCAGTGATAGTGGCAGGGGGTTTTACTATGAGCAGTTCTTC; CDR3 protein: CAISDSGRGFYYEQFF
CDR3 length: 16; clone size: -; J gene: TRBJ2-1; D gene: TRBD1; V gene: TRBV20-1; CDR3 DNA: TGCAGTGCTAGGGGGCACAGGGGGCAGACCTACAATGAGCAGTTCTTC; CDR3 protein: CSARGHRGQTYNEQFF
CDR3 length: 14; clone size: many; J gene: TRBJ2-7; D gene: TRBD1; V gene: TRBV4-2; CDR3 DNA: TGTGCCAGCAGCCAAGCGCAGGGGGACTACGAGCAGTACTTC; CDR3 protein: CASSQAQGDYEQYF
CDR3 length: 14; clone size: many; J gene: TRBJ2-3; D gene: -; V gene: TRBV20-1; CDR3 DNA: TGCAGTGCCTCGGCCTGGGAGAGCACAGATACGCAGTATTTT; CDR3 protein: CSASAWESTDTQYF
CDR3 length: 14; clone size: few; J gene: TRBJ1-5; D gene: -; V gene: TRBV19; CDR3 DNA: TGTGCCAGGACCCGGGGGGCGAAGAATCAGCCCCAGCATTTT; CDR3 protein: CARTRGAKNQPQHF
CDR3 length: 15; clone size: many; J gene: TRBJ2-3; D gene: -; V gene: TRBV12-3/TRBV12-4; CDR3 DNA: TGTGCCAGCAGTTTACAGGGGGGGAGCACAGATACGCAGTATTTT; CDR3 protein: CASSLQGGSTDTQYF
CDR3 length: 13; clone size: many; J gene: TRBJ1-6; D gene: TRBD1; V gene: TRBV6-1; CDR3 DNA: TGTGCCAGCCGGGACAGGGATAATTCACCCCTCCACTTT; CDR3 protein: CASRDRDNSPLHF
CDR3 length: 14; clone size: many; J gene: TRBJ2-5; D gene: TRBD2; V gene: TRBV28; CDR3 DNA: TGTGCCAGCAGTCGGGGGAGGGTGGGGGAGACCCAGTACTTC; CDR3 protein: CASSRGRVGETQYF
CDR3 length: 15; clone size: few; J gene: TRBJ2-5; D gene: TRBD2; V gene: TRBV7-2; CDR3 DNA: TGTGCCAGCAGCTTATTTAGCGGGAGGGGAGAGACCCAGTACTTC; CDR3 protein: CASSLFSGRGETQYF
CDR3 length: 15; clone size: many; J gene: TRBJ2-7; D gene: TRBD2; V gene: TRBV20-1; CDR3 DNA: TGCAGTGCTAGACGACTAGCGGTCGCTACCTACGAGCAGTACTTC; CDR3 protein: CSARRLAVATYEQYF
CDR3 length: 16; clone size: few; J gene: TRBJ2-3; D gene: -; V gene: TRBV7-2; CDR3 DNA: TGTGCCAGCAGCTTAGCGGGTGGGGGGACAGTTTATACGCAGTATTTT; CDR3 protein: CASSLAGGGTVYTQYF
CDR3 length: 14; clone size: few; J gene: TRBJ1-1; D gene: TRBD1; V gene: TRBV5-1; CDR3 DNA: TGCGCCAGCAGCTACACAGGGGACCACACTGAAGCTTTCTTT; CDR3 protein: CASSYTGDHTEAFF
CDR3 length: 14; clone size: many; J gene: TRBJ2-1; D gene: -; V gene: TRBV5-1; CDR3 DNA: TGCGCCAGCAGCTTGGGACAGGACTACAATGAGCAGTTCTTC; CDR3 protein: CASSLGQDYNEQFF
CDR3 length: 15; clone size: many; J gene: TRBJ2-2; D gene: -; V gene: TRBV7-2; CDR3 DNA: TGTGCCAGCAGTTTAAGAGGGGCGAACACCGGGGAGCTGTTTTTT; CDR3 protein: CASSLRGANTGELFF
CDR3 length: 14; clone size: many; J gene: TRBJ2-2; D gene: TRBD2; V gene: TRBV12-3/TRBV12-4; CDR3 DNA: TGTGCCAGCAGCCGCGGGACTAGGGCCGGGGAGCTGTTTTTT; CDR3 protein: CASSRGTRAGELFF
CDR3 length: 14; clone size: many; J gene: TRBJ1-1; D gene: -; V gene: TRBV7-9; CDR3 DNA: TGTGCCAGCAGGGACGTGGGGGTCGACACTGAAGCTTTCTTT; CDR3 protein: CASRDVGVDTEAFF
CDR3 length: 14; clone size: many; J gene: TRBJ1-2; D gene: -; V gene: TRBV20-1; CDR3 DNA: TGCAGTGCTAGAGATTCCAGAGCTAACTATGGCTACACCTTC; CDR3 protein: CSARDSRANYGYTF
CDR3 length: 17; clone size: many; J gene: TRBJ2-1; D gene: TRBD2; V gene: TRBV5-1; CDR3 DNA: TGCGCCAGCAGCTTGGTCTCTAGCGGGAGCTCCTACAATGAGCAGTTCTTC; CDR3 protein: CASSLVSSGSSYNEQFF
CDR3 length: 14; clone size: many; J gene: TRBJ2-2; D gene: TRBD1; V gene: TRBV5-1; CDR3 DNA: TGCGCCAGCAGACAGGGGGCCCCCACCGGGGAGCTGTTTTTT; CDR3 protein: CASRQGAPTGELFF
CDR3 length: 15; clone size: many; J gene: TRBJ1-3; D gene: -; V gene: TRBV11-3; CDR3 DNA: TGTGCCAGCAGCGTTAATCCATTCTCTGGAAACACCATATATTTT; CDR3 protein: CASSVNPFSGNTIYF
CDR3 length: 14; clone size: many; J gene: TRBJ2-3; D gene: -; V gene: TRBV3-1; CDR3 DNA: TGTGCCAGCAGCCAAGGGGAGACCACAGATACGCAGTATTTT; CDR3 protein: CASSQGETTDTQYF
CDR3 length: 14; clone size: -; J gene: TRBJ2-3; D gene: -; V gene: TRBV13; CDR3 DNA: TGTGCCAGCAGCTCCCGTCAAGGCACAGATACGCAGTATTTT; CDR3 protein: CASSSRQGTDTQYF
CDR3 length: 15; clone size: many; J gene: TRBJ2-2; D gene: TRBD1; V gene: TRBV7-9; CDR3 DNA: TGTGCCAGCAGCTTATGGACAGGGAACACCGGGGAGCTGTTTTTT; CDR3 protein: CASSLWTGNTGELFF